The clone carrying this T cell receptor (beta chain) was found many times. Its target is not known. The data were obtained in a study of T cells in Graves' hyperthyroidism and ophthalmopathy. PBMCs stemmed from less than 13 ml fresh peripheral blood. CDR1 MNHEY and CDR2 SVGAGI come from the germline V gene. This CDR3 has 15 amino acids. Unmatched junction bases numbered 4, after V lost 2 bases and J lost 0 bases. Regions amplified from RNA transcripts were the TCR beta CDR3 regions. The study used the HTBI primer set for a first-round RT-PCR of the TCR CDR3. TCRdb processed the multiplex PCR reads anew with MiXCR; each CDR3 protein has one entry. Of more than 500,000 distinct CDR3 sequences in the sample, about 17% were seen once. Whole-study findings and limits: A model built on 13 V-J features separated ophthalmopathy from stable hyperthyroidism. Clonotypes that were expanded in thyroid above 0.001 mostly appeared in blood too. Onset of ophthalmopathy came a median 6.5 months after the model predicted it.

The V call is TRBV6-5, the J call TRBJ2-7; 7 bases agree with TRBD1. The sequence derives from a woman aged 25 to 39 with Graves' hyperthyroidism. Sequenced input: blood. The CDR3 DNA reads as TGTGCCAGCAGTTACAGGGGGCCTATCTCCTACGAGCAGTACTTC. Translation gives CASSYRGPISYEQYF.